A selection of T cell receptor delta chains follows, all from one sample in a study of gamma-delta chains in newborns, infants, children. TCRdb made new clone calls on the reads using CATT. Seen here are around 4,300 delta-chain clones, approximately 3% observed once, and the top ten hold around 11%. Sequenced: blood. The source is a child who was a newborn, infant or young child, either healthy, febrile or measles-vaccinated (not recorded which). CDR3s include the opening cysteine and the closing phenylalanine or tryptophan. The D gene is left open where the match is weak. Only part of the rows carry a size: once, few, many, or a class if the clone is expanded.

v_call	cdr3_length	clone_size	j_call	d_call	cdr3_nt	cdr3_aa
TRDV2	17	medium-sized	TRDJ3	NA	TGTGCCTGTGACCCGGTTACTGGGAACTGGGACACCCGACAGATGTTTTTC	CACDPVTGNWDTRQMFF
TRDV2	19	medium-sized	TRDJ3	TRDD3	TGTGCCTGTGACATTACTGGGGGACGCCGCTCCTGGGACACCCGACAGATGTTTTTC	CACDITGGRRSWDTRQMFF
TRDV2	22	NA	TRDJ3	TRDD3	TGTGCCTGTGACAAAGCACTGGGGGATACGCGCACCTACTCCTGGGACACCCGACAGATGTTTTTC	CACDKALGDTRTYSWDTRQMFF
TRDV3	14	medium-sized	TRDJ1	NA	TGTGCCTTAGCTTGGGGGTCTTATGCCGATAAACTCATCTTT	CALAWGSYADKLIF
TRDV2	16	large	TRDJ2	TRDD3	TGTGCCTGTGACACCGTGGGGGATACTTTGACAGCACAACTCTTCTTT	CACDTVGDTLTAQLFF
TRDV2	19	medium-sized	TRDJ3	TRDD3	TGTGCCTGTGACACCATGCGGGGGATGATCTCCTGGGACACCCGACAGATGTTTTTC	CACDTMRGMISWDTRQMFF
TRDV2	19	NA	TRDJ3	TRDD3	TGTGCCTGTGTCACCGTACTGGGGGCCAGCTCCTGGGACACCCGACAGATGTTTTTC	CACVTVLGASSWDTRQMFF
TRDV2	18	medium-sized	TRDJ3	TRDD3	TGTGCCTGTGACACTACTGGGGGATACTCCTGGGACACCCGACAGATGTTTTTC	CACDTTGGYSWDTRQMFF
TRDV2	15	NA	TRDJ2	TRDD3	TGTGCCTGTGACGCTTGGGGGACTTTGACAGCACAACTCTTCTTT	CACDAWGTLTAQLFF
TRDV2	18	many	TRDJ3	TRDD3	TGTGCCTGTGACACCGCTGGGGGACCATCCTGGGACACCCGACAGATGTTTTTC	CACDTAGGPSWDTRQMFF